This T cell receptor beta chain was observed in a study of blood T cell repertoires in COVID-19. Donors were grouped by their self-reported clinical history. Recovery meant two consecutive negative NP/OP PCR tests, professional clearance, or resolved symptoms. The repertoire was sequenced with immunoSEQ multiplex PCR; TCRdb's copy has only in-frame clones and lacks some. Seen here are more than 60,000 clones, approximately 90% observed once, and the top ten hold 10%. This receptor was taken from a woman in her forties who had recovered from COVID-19. The source material was PBMCs or T cells enriched from blood (not recorded which).

CDR3 sequence: CASSVAGGTEQYF. In DNA, the CDR3 is TGTGCCAGCAGTGTCGCGGGCGGTACCGAGCAGTACTTC. The chain links TRBV2 to TRBJ2-7; D might be TRBD2 (5 bases). Germline V lookup: CDR1 SNHLY, CDR2 FYNNEI. V dropped 4 bases and J dropped 6 bases, with 13 bases sitting between them. This CDR3 region has 13 residues.